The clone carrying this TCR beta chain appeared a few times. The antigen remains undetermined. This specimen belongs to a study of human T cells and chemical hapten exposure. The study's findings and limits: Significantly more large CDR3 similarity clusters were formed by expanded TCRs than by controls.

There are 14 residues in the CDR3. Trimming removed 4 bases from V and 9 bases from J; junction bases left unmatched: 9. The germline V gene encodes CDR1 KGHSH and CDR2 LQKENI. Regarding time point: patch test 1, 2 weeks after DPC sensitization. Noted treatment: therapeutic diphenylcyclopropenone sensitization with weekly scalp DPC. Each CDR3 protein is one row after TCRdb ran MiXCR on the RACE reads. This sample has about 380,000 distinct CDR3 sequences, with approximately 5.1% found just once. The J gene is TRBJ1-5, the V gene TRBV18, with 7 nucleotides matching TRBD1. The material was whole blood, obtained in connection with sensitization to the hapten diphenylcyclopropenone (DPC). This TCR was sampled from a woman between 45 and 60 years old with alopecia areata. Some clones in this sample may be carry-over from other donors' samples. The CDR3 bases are TGTGCCAGCTCACTCGGACAGGACGGGTGGCCCCAGCATTTT. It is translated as CASSLGQDGWPQHF.